This TCR beta chain was recovered during a study of blood T cell repertoires in COVID-19. Data came from immunoSEQ multiplex PCR; TCRdb stores just in-frame clones and leaves some out. Among under 110,000 clones listed, about 84% were seen once. Trimming removed 6 bases at V and 8 bases at J, with 14 bases between. CDR1 is MNHNY, CDR2 SVGAGI, per germline (reference sequence). The CDR3 is 14 amino acids. Material for sequencing was peripheral blood. V usage is TRBV6-6 and J usage is TRBJ1-6; D may be TRBD1 (6 bases). The sequence came from a woman aged 55-69 years with acute or convalescent COVID-19. CDR3 nucleotide sequence: TGTGCCAGCAGCCCCGGGACATGGGATTCACCCCTCCACTTT. Translating gives CASSPGTWDSPLHF.